A single sample is the source of the 2 T cell receptor beta chains below, sequenced in a study of blood T cells in healthy people across ages. The authors ran a second PCR of roughly 6 to 12 cycles using a sample-barcoded 5' primer and a J-beta primer mix. From the 5' RACE reads, TCRdb called clonotypes with MiXCR, one entry per CDR3 protein. The data hold approximately 1.5 million distinct CDR3 sequences, with 40% to 45% observed a single time. Input material: blood. These receptors came from a woman aged 18-29 years in good health.

The V and J genes are TRBV10-3 and TRBJ2-7; 10 bases are shared with TRBD2. Germline trimming cut 0 bases from V and 6 bases from J; bases unmatched to any gene: 8. This CDR3 is 16 amino acids long. CDR1 is ENHRY and CDR2 is SYGVKD in the germline V gene. The CDR3 DNA is TGTGCCATCAGTGAGTCCAGCGGGAGGGCCGTCCCCGAGCAGTACTTC. This sequence encodes CAISESSGRAVPEQYF.

V and J are TRBV20-1 and TRBJ2-2; 12 nucleotides match TRBD2. From germline, CDR1 is DFQATT and CDR2 SNEGSKA (reference sequence). This CDR3 spans 16 amino acids. With 2 bases clipped from V and 5 bases from J, the junction kept 6 bases outside the gene matches. The CDR3 DNA reads TGCAGTGCTAGAAAGAGGACTAGCGGGGATACCGGGGAGCTGTTTTTT. Translated, it gives CSARKRTSGDTGELFF.